The 2 T cell receptor beta chains given below trace back to one sample, sequenced in a study of follicular helper T cells after annual influenza vaccination. Generated by immunoSEQ multiplex PCR, the TCRdb table keeps only in-frame clones and is missing some. The table has some 11,000 clones, around four fifths seen once; the top ten hold around 0.9%. Sequenced here: CXCR5- memory CD4+ T cells sorted from blood, sampled 6 weeks after influenza vaccination. The receptors stem from an adult who received the influenza vaccine.

This clone was counted a few times. This sequence joins TRBV27 and TRBJ1-2; D ambiguous. The germline gives CDR1 MNHEY, CDR2 SMNVEV (reference sequence). This CDR3 is 13 amino acids long. V lost 2 bases to trimming and J lost 4 bases, with 8 bases between them. The CDR3 protein is CASSLRPAYGYTF. The CDR3 DNA is TGTGCCAGCAGTTTACGGCCAGCCTATGGCTACACCTTC.

The V gene is TRBV7-3, the J gene TRBJ2-1; possibly TRBD1 for D (5 bases). Germline V lookup: CDR1 SGHTA, CDR2 FQGTGA. V lost 5 bases and J lost 0, with 23 bases in between. This CDR3 region has 19 residues. In DNA form, the CDR3 reads TGTGCCAGCAGCCCTTTCAGGGTCTCTAGGGTGAGCTCCTACAATGAGCAGTTCTTC. This sequence encodes CASSPFRVSRVSSYNEQFF.